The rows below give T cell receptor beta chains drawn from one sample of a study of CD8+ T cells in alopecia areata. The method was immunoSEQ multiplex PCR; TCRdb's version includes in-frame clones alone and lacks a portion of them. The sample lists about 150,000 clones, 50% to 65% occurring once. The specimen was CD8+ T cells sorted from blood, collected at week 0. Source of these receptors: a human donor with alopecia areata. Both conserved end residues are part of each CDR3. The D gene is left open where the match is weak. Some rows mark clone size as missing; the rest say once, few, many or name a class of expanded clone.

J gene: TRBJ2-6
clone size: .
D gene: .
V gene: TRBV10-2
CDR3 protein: CASSGGSGANVLTF
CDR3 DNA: TGCGCCAGCAGTGGAGGCTCTGGGGCCAACGTCCTGACTTTC

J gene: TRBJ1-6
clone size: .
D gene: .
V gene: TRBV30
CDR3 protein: CAWGGTINSPLHF
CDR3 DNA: TGTGCCTGGGGAGGGACTATTAATTCACCCCTCCACTTT

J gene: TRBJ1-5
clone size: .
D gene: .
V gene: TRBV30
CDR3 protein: CAWSSDYSNQPQHF
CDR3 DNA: TGTGCCTGGAGTTCAGATTATAGCAATCAGCCCCAGCATTTT

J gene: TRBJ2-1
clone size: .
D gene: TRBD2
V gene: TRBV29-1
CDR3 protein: CSVERLANNEQFF
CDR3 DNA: TGCAGCGTTGAACGACTAGCAAACAATGAGCAGTTCTTC

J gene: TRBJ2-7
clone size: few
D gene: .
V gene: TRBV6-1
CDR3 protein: CASTAGGPYEQYF
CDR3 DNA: TGTGCCAGCACTGCCGGGGGTCCCTACGAGCAGTACTTC

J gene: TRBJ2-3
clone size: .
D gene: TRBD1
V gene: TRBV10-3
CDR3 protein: CATDSGQYTDTQYF
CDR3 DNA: TGTGCCACTGACTCGGGACAGTACACAGATACGCAGTATTTT

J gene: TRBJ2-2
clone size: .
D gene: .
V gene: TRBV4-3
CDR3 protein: CASSQAGTGELFF
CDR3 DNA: TGCGCCAGCAGCCAAGCGGGCACCGGGGAGCTGTTTTTT

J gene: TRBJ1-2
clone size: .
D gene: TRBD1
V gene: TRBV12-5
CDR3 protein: CASGTGADGYTF
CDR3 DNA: TGTGCTAGTGGTACAGGGGCGGATGGCTACACCTTC

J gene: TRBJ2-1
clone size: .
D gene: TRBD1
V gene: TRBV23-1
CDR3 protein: CASSQWFGTGSPDYNEQFF
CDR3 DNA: TGCGCCAGCAGTCAATGGTTCGGGACAGGGTCCCCCGACTACAATGAGCAGTTCTTC

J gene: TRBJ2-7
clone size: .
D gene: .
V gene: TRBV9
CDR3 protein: CASSPGVLGYEQYF
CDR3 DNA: TGTGCCAGCAGCCCGGGGGTTTTGGGATACGAGCAGTACTTC

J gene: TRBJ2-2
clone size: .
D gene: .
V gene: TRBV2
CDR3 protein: CASSEGPTTGELFF
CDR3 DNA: TGTGCCAGCAGTGAAGGACCAACCACCGGGGAGCTGTTTTTT

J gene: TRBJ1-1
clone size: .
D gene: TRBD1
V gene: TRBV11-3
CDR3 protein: CASSPIDRVTEAFF
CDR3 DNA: TGTGCCAGCAGCCCGATAGACAGGGTGACTGAAGCTTTCTTT

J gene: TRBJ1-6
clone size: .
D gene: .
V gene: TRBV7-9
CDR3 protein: CASSTVNNGSPLHF
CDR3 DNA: TGTGCCAGCTCGACAGTCAATAATGGATCACCCCTCCACTTT

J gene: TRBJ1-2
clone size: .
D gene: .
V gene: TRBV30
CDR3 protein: CAWSPGTGSYGYTF
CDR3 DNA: TGTGCCTGGAGTCCGGGGACGGGGAGCTATGGCTACACCTTC

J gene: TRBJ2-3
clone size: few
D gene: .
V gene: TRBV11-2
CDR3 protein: CASSSALADTQYF
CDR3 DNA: TGTGCCAGCAGCTCCGCGCTAGCAGATACGCAGTATTTT

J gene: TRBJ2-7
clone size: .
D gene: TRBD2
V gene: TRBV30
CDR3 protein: CAWSMAGGYRYEQYF
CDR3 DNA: TGTGCCTGGAGTATGGCGGGGGGGTACCGGTACGAGCAGTACTTC

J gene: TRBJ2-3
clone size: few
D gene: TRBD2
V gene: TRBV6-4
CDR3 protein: CASSDLAGGPDTQYF
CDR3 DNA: TGTGCCAGCAGTGACCTAGCGGGGGGGCCAGATACGCAGTATTTT

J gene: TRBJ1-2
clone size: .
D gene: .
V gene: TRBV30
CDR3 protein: CAWSVMEGYGYTF
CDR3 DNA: TGTGCCTGGAGTGTAATGGAGGGATATGGCTACACCTTC

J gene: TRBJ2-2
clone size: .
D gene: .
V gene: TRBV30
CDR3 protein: CAWSVHTGELFF
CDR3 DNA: TGTGCCTGGAGTGTACATACCGGGGAGCTGTTTTTT

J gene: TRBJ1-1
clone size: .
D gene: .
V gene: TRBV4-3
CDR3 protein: CASSQDHTEAFF
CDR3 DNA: TGCGCCAGCAGCCAAGATCATACTGAAGCTTTCTTT

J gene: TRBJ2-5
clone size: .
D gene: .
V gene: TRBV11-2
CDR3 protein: CASSLDTQYF
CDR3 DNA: TGTGCCAGCAGCTTAGACACCCAGTACTTC

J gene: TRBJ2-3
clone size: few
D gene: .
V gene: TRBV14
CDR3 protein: CASSPTTSTDTQYF
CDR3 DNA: TGTGCCAGCAGCCCGACGACCAGTACAGATACGCAGTATTTT

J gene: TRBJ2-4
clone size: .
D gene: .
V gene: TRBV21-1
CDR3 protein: CASSKEGPIPKAKNIQYF
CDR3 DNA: TGTGCCAGCAGCAAAGAAGGCCCGATCCCCAAAGCCAAAAACATTCAGTACTTC

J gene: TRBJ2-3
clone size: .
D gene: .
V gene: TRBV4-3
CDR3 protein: CASSQEEAATDTQYF
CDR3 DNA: TGCGCCAGCAGCCAAGAAGAAGCGGCCACAGATACGCAGTATTTT

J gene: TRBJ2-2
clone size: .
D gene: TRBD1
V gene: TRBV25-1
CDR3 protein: CASGQGAISGELFF
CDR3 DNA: TGTGCAAGCGGACAGGGGGCGATTTCCGGGGAGCTGTTTTTT

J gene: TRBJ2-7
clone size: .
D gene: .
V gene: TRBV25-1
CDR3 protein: CASSDPETEGMDYEQYF
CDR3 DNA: TGTGCCAGCAGTGATCCCGAAACAGAGGGGATGGACTACGAGCAGTACTTC

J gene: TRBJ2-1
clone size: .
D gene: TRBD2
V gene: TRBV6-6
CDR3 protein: CASSYSELAGGNEQFF
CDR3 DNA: TGTGCCAGCAGTTACTCCGAACTAGCGGGGGGTAATGAGCAGTTCTTC

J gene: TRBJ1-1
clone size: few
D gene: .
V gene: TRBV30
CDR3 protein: CAWSREAFF
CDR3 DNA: TGTGCCTGGAGTAGGGAAGCTTTCTTT

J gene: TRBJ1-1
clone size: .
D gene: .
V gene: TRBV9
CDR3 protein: CASSHTQNTEAFF
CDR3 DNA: TGTGCCAGCAGCCACACTCAGAACACTGAAGCTTTCTTT

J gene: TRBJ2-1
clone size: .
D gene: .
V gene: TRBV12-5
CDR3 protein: CASGLGTGMYNEQFF
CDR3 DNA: .

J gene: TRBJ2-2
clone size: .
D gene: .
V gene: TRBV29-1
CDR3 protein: CSVIANTGELFF
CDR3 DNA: TGCAGCGTTATAGCGAACACCGGGGAGCTGTTTTTT